The 20 T cell receptor beta chains reported below all come from one sample, sequenced in a study of T cell repertoires in cytomegalovirus infection (dated by TCRdb to between 2018 and 2021). The listed sequencing device is Illumina HiSeq 1500. Using fastp trimming at Q25 and MiXCR clonotype assembly, TCRdb reanalyzed the public sequencing data and kept in-frame beta chains. Rows merge per CDR3 protein into single entries with the most common DNA and genes. This sample comprises 200,000 to 300,000 distinct CDR3 sequences, over 8% of them detected only once. Of the sample, over 13% is held by the ten largest clones. Sequenced: PBMCs. These receptors all stem from a human donor in good health (CMV status not recorded). Some clones in this sample may be carry-over from other donors' samples.

This clonotype was observed at least ten times. The chain has TRBV2 and TRBJ1-4, with D perhaps matching TRBD1 (5 bases). Germline CDR1 SNHLY, CDR2 FYNNEI. The CDR3 has 14 residues. V lost 4 bases, J lost 4 bases, and 10 bases lay in between. The CDR3 DNA reads as TGTGCCAGCAGTGGACAGACACTTAATGAAAAACTGTTTTTT. Translation gives CASSGQTLNEKLFF.

Only a few counts were recorded for this clonotype. The CDR3 DNA is TGTGCCATCAGTGACACGGGAGCCGTCAGTGAGCAGTTCTTC. Translating gives CAISDTGAVSEQFF. The V gene is TRBV10-3, the J gene TRBJ2-1; D is possibly TRBD2 (6 bases). CDR1 ENHRY and CDR2 SYGVKD come from the germline V gene. The CDR3 covers 14 residues. Deletions cut 3 bases from V and 9 bases from J, with 15 bases between.

In its sample, this clonotype was seen many times. The V gene is TRBV7-2, the J gene TRBJ1-5; maybe TRBD1 (6 bases). This CDR3 has 14 amino acids. Trimming pared 4 bases from V and 4 bases from J, leaving 11 bases between. Germline V gene data show CDR1 as SGHTA and CDR2 as FQGNSA. The CDR3, as DNA: TGTGCCAGCAGCTCCAGGGGTCGGAATCAGCCCCAGCATTTT. It specifies CASSSRGRNQPQHF.

This clonotype has ten or more counts. The rearrangement joins TRBV2 to TRBJ2-7, with D unclear. Germline CDR1 SNHLY, CDR2 FYNNEI. The CDR3 is made up of 15 amino acids. V was shortened by 5 bases and J by 0 bases, with 14 bases between the two germline ends. The CDR3 protein is CASSSTTLGSYEQYF. The CDR3, as DNA: TGTGCCAGCAGTTCTACGACCTTGGGCTCCTACGAGCAGTACTTC.

This clonotype was seen at least ten times. The rearrangement joins TRBV28 to TRBJ2-3; the D gene is possibly TRBD2 (5 bases). Deletions cut 3 bases from V and 6 bases from J, with 13 bases between. Germline CDR1 reads MDHEN; CDR2 reads SYDVKM. The CDR3 covers 14 residues. The CDR3 DNA follows: TGTGCCAGCAGTTTCGCGGGCAATTCGGATACGCAGTATTTT. Its translation is CASSFAGNSDTQYF.

This clonotype was seen more than once but under ten times. The rearrangement joins TRBV2 to TRBJ1-5; D remains ambiguous. The V gene's germline CDR1 is SNHLY and CDR2 FYNNEI. Deletions cut 4 bases from V and 0 bases from J, with 10 bases between. This CDR3 region has 15 residues. The CDR3 DNA sequence: TGTGCCAGCAGTGTGTTCCGGACTAGCAATCAGCCCCAGCATTTT. This encodes CASSVFRTSNQPQHF.

This clonotype was picked up many times. One end of the junction does not line up with germline, which may come from a read error. The chain employs TRBV28 and TRBJ1-2, with unresolved D. The CDR3 is 13 amino acids. Germline loops: CDR1 MDHEN, CDR2 SYDVKM. The CDR3 nucleotides are TGTGCCACCAGTACCCCCGCACACTATGGCTACACCTTC. It specifies CATSTPAHYGYTF.

This clonotype has a count of ten or more. The chain combines TRBV7-4 with TRBJ1-2, with 7 bases fitting TRBD1. Germline values: CDR1 SGHVT, CDR2 SQSDAQ. This CDR3 comprises 13 residues. J was trimmed by 6 bases and V by 4 bases; bases with no gene match: 5. The CDR3 sequence is CASSSPGGDGYTF. The CDR3 nucleotides read TGTGCCAGCAGCTCTCCAGGGGGGGATGGCTACACCTTC.

This clonotype has a handful of counts. CDR3 protein: CASAPPRTEAFF. The CDR3 nucleotides are TGTGCCAGCGCACCCCCCCGCACTGAAGCTTTCTTT. The rearrangement joins TRBV2 to TRBJ1-1; unclear D gene. The germline gives CDR1 SNHLY, CDR2 FYNNEI. V was clipped by 8 bases and J by 4 bases, with 11 bases between them. CDR3 length equals 12 residues.

This clonotype was detected ten times or more. This chain links TRBV7-9 with TRBJ1-1; TRBD1 might be the D (6 bases). The CDR3 runs 13 residues. Germline lookup yields CDR1 SEHNR and CDR2 FQNEAQ (reference sequence). Trimming left V 4 bases short and J 5 bases short, with 11 bases between. CDR3 bases: TGTGCCAGCAGCTCAACTGACAGGACTGAAGCTTTCTTT. This gives the protein CASSSTDRTEAFF.

The table lists this clonotype with many counts. The rearrangement links TRBV7-6 to TRBJ1-6; D is uncertain. There are 15 residues in the CDR3. Germline CDR1 reads SGHVS; CDR2 reads FNYEAQ. The V end was cut by 2 bases, the J end by 5 bases, with 10 bases between. The CDR3 DNA follows: TGTGCCAGCAGCTTATCATCGATAGATAATTCACCCCTCCACTTT. It is translated as CASSLSSIDNSPLHF.

This clonotype has more than one count but fewer than ten. The rearrangement joins TRBV7-2 to TRBJ2-1; possibly TRBD1 for D (5 bases). Germline CDR1 is SGHTA and CDR2 is FQGNSA. V was cut by 0 bases and J by 5 bases, with 14 bases left in between. The CDR3 has 16 amino acids. This CDR3 is CASSLAVRQTHNEQFF. CDR3 bases: TGTGCCAGCAGCTTAGCGGTCCGACAGACCCACAATGAGCAGTTCTTC. Full variable domain (remainder filled in from reference TRBV7-2 and TRBJ2-1): GAGVSQSPSNKVTEKGKDVELRCDPISGHTALYWYRQSLGQGLEFLIYFQGNSAPDKSGLPSDRFSAERTGGSVSTLTIQRTQQEDSAVYLCASSLAVRQTHNEQFFGPGTRLTVL.

This clonotype showed up many times. This chain links TRBV6-8 with TRBJ2-7, with 11 positions matching TRBD1. The length of the CDR3 is 14 residues. V lost 4 bases and J lost 6; bases outside the gene matches: 5. Looked up from germline, CDR1 is MNHGY and CDR2 is SAAAGT. In nucleotides, the CDR3 is TGTGCCAGCAGTTTGGGGACAGGGGGTTCCGAGCAGTACTTC. It yields the protein CASSLGTGGSEQYF.

This clonotype was recorded a few times. The chain joins TRBV7-8 to TRBJ2-7, with D tentatively TRBD2 (6 bases). Germline loops: CDR1 SGHVS, CDR2 FQNEAQ. The CDR3 length is 15 residues. V lost 1 base and J lost 7, with 17 bases in between. CDR3: CASSLVGGPRDEQYF. Written as DNA, the CDR3 is TGTGCCAGCAGCTTAGTGGGAGGCCCTCGTGATGAGCAGTACTTC.

In its sample, this clonotype was seen many times. This rearrangement joins TRBV20-1 to TRBJ1-2, with 7 bases aligning to TRBD1. The ends lost 2 bases at V and 7 bases at J; junction bases unmatched: 7. From germline, CDR1 is DFQATT and CDR2 SNEGSKA (reference sequence). CDR3 length: 13 amino acids. The CDR3 loop is CSARLPGGPGYTF. CDR3 in DNA: TGCAGTGCTAGATTGCCAGGGGGGCCTGGCTACACCTTC.

The chain recombines TRBV20-1 with TRBJ2-2; 7 bases are shared with TRBD2. Germline V gene data show CDR1 as DFQATT and CDR2 as SNEGSKA (reference sequence). J was trimmed by 5 bases and V by 2 bases; bases with no gene match: 5. This CDR3 spans 14 amino acids. The CDR3 sequence is CSARTAGETGELFF. CDR3 in DNA: TGCAGTGCTAGAACGGCGGGGGAAACCGGGGAGCTGTTTTTT.

This clonotype came up many times. The chain uses TRBV7-2 and TRBJ2-7, with TRBD2 as a possible D gene (6 bases). Trimming left V 6 bases short and J 0 bases short, with 12 bases between. The CDR3 sequence is 14 residues long. Germline CDR1 is SGHTA and CDR2 is FQGNSA. In DNA form, the CDR3 reads TGTGCCAGCAGAAGAAGCGGGCCCTCCTACGAGCAGTACTTC. Protein sequence: CASRRSGPSYEQYF. The full variable domain, its missing parts supplied by reference TRBV7-2 and TRBJ2-7, is GAGVSQSPSNKVTEKGKDVELRCDPISGHTALYWYRQSLGQGLEFLIYFQGNSAPDKSGLPSDRFSAERTGGSVSTLTIQRTQQEDSAVYLCASRRSGPSYEQYFGPGTRLTVT.

This clonotype was seen more than once but under ten times. The rearrangement joins TRBV29-1 to TRBJ2-3; D could derive from TRBD1 or TRBD2 (5 bases each). Trimming removed 3 bases from V and 4 bases from J, with 5 bases in between. This CDR3 has 11 residues. Per germline, CDR1 SQVTM and CDR2 ANQGSEA. The chain's CDR3 is CSVEGADTQYF. The CDR3 DNA reads TGCAGCGTTGAGGGGGCAGATACGCAGTATTTT.

This clonotype was seen repeatedly, ten times or more. CDR3 sequence reads: CASSLVTVIQGQEKLFF. The CDR3 DNA reads TGTGCCAGCAGCTTAGTTACGGTGATACAGGGGCAAGAAAAACTGTTTTTT. The chain uses TRBV7-2 and TRBJ1-4; TRBD1 agrees at 7 bases. The CDR3 consists of 17 residues. Unmatched junction bases numbered 13, after V lost 1 base and J lost 8 bases. Germline V CDR1 and CDR2: SGHTA, FQGNSA.

V is TRBV6-2 or TRBV6-3 and J is TRBJ1-2; D unclear. The germline V gene encodes CDR1 MNHEY and CDR2 SVGEGT. Trimming took off 7 bases at V and 2 bases at J, with 8 bases between the two ends. The CDR3 sequence is 12 residues long. This CDR3 is CASTENNYGYTF. The CDR3 DNA sequence: TGTGCCAGCACCGAAAACAACTATGGCTACACCTTC.